This T cell receptor (beta chain) is drawn from a study of T cell responses to AZD1222 COVID-19 vaccine. Overall study results and limits: Recipients of two AZD1222 doses showed rising Spike-specific TCR breadth and depth.

About this clone: Its antigen is as yet unknown.

This table comes from immunoSEQ multiplex PCR, and its TCRdb copy is limited to in-frame clones, with some not included. The table records under 200,000 clones, roughly 90% of them present only once. The CDR3 spans 13 residues. Trimming shortened V by 6 bases and J by 9 bases, and 15 bases separated the two germline ends. The chain recombines TRBV12-3 or TRBV12-4 with TRBJ1-5; D not certain. This material consisted of peripheral blood, taken 28 days after the second AZD1222 dose. The clonotype was recovered from an adult who received the AZD1222 COVID-19 vaccine. CDR3 coding DNA: TGTGCCAGCAGACCTGGTGGGCCCTCGCCCCAGCATTTT. This codes for CASRPGGPSPQHF.